A selection of T cell receptor beta chains follows, all from one sample in a study of identical twins. In TCRdb, the 5' RACE reads were re-called with MiXCR into one record per CDR3 protein. The data contain around 510,000 distinct CDR3 sequences, about 13% of them singletons. The sample was also linked to a second study, of yellow fever vaccine responses in identical twins.

Source material: CD4+ T cells sorted from blood. These TCRs come from a woman under 30 in good health. Both conserved end residues are part of each CDR3. Fields, in order: clone size, J gene, D gene, V gene, CDR3 DNA, CDR3 protein. D genes are given only for firm matches. The size entry is marked missing in some rows and otherwise reads once, few, many or a size class.

few | TRBJ1-2 | . | TRBV6-2/TRBV6-3 | TGTGCCACTTCGGACAGTTTTCGCTACACCTTC | CATSDSFRYTF
many | TRBJ2-1 | . | TRBV29-1 | TGCAGCGTCGCCCGTGAGGGGGGCGGGGAGCAGTTCTTC | CSVAREGGGEQFF
. | TRBJ2-5 | . | TRBV6-2/TRBV6-3 | TGTGCCAGCAGTTACCCGGAGGATGGACAAGAGACCCAGTACTTC | CASSYPEDGQETQYF
. | TRBJ2-1 | . | TRBV28 | TGTGCCAGCAGCCGCAGGGCGGCGACCTACAATGAGCAGTTCTTC | CASSRRAATYNEQFF
few | TRBJ2-4 | . | TRBV3-1 | TGTGCCAGCAGCCAAGAAGGGAACGGGGCCAAAAACATTCAGTACTTC | CASSQEGNGAKNIQYF
. | TRBJ2-3 | . | TRBV12-3/TRBV12-4 | TGTGCCAGCAGTTTATCCTCTGGAGATACGCAGTATTTT | CASSLSSGDTQYF
many | TRBJ2-1 | TRBD1 | TRBV4-1 | TGCGCCAGCAGCCAAGATCCCCAGGGACAGAGCTCCTACAATGAGCAGTTCTTC | CASSQDPQGQSSYNEQFF
. | TRBJ2-6 | . | TRBV5-1 | TGCGCCAGCCTGTCGGGGTCGGGGGCCAACGTCCTGACTTTC | CASLSGSGANVLTF
. | TRBJ2-7 | TRBD2 | TRBV20-1 | TGCAGTGCTAGAGGTCAGGAGCGGGGATCCTACGAGCAGTACTTC | CSARGQERGSYEQYF
. | TRBJ1-5 | . | TRBV28 | TGTGCCAGCAGTCTAGGACAACTCTGGGGGAGAGATAGCAATCAGCCCCAGCATTTT | CASSLGQLWGRDSNQPQHF
few | TRBJ1-5 | TRBD1 | TRBV20-1 | TGCAGTGCTGAGGCCCCCACAGGGGGTAGCAATCAGCCCCAGCATTTT | CSAEAPTGGSNQPQHF
few | TRBJ2-3 | TRBD2 | TRBV6-1 | TGTGCCAGCAAACCAAAACCGGGAGGGATGTTCACAGATACGCAGTATTTT | CASKPKPGGMFTDTQYF
many | TRBJ2-1 | TRBD2 | TRBV12-3/TRBV12-4 | TGCGCCAGCAGCCTACTAGCGGGAGTAGGCAATGAGCAGTTCTTC | CASSLLAGVGNEQFF
. | TRBJ2-1 | TRBD2 | TRBV6-2/TRBV6-3 | TGTGCCAGCAGTTATACTAGCGAGAGTATCTACTGGAACAATGAGCAGTTCTTC | CASSYTSESIYWNNEQFF
few | TRBJ2-1 | TRBD1 | TRBV4-3 | TGCGCCAGCAGCCAAGAGGGACAGGGTTTCAATGAGCAGTTCTTC | CASSQEGQGFNEQFF
many | TRBJ2-1 | TRBD2 | TRBV5-6 | TGTGCCAGCAGCTACGGACACCGAGCGGGAGAGCAGTTCTTC | CASSYGHRAGEQFF